Given below is one T cell receptor beta chain in context. The sample belongs to a study of cytomegalovirus exposure and HLA in healthy donors. The PCR used 60 Vbeta and 13 Jbeta primers. Measured with immunoSEQ multiplex PCR; TCRdb has only the in-frame clones, and not every one. The sample comprises around 200,000 clones, around 83% of which are singletons, and roughly 1.5% rests with the top ten. This receptor was obtained from a man in his fifties in good health and CMV-seronegative. Sequenced: PBMCs.

This CDR3 is CASSQGRQVQETQYF. The CDR3 coding sequence is TGCGCCAGCAGCCAAGGGCGACAGGTACAAGAGACCCAGTACTTC. The chain uses TRBV4-3 and TRBJ2-5; TRBD1 is a possible D gene (6 bases). Trimming stripped 1 base from V and 2 bases from J, with 11 bases between. The CDR3 extends over 15 amino acids. Germline assignment: CDR1 LGHNA and CDR2 YSLEER.